This section outlines one TCR beta chain sequence together with its context. The sample belongs to a study of blood T cell repertoires in COVID-19. CDR1 is SEHNR and CDR2 is FQNEAQ in the germline V gene (reference sequence). V was clipped by 5 bases and J by 4 bases, with 14 bases between them. The CDR3 contains 15 residues. The data were produced by immunoSEQ multiplex PCR, yet TCRdb's version contains in-frame clones alone and is incomplete. Among about 250,000 clones, around 85% were seen once, and the ten largest hold about 8.1%. The receptor's source is an elderly man with acute or convalescent COVID-19. The chain employs TRBV7-9 and TRBJ1-4; the D gene is possibly TRBD1 (5 bases). The source material was peripheral blood. The CDR3 reads CASSGPGGVNEKLFF. CDR3 DNA sequence: TGTGCCAGCAGCGGACCGGGAGGGGTTAATGAAAAACTGTTTTTT. The full variable domain, completed using reference TRBV7-9 and TRBJ1-4, is DTGVSQNPRHKITKRGQNVTFRCDPISEHNRLYWYRQTLGQGPEFLTYFQNEAQLEKSRLLSDRFSAERPKGSFSTLEIQRTEQGDSAMYLCASSGPGGVNEKLFFGSGTQLSVL.